The rows below give T cell receptor beta chains drawn from one sample of a study of persistence of HIV-infected CD4 T cells. Their target antigens are unknown. Using immunoSEQ multiplex PCR, the repertoire was profiled, and TCRdb retains in-frame clones only, with some absent. The table has about 36,000 clones, 85% to 90% seen once. The sequencing here drew on cultured CD4+ T cells from PBMCs, taken from a patient who received antiretroviral therapy. These receptors were taken from an adult with HIV. The donor label of this sample is uncertain. Each CDR3 is given with its conserved first and last residue. Each record gives: D gene, V gene, J gene, clone size, CDR3 protein, CDR3 DNA. D genes are given only for firm matches. Expanded clones are given a class, and other clones once, few, many or no size at all.

D: TRBD1
V: TRBV10-2
J: TRBJ1-1
size: once
CDR3: CASSEVGQGVGMNTEAFF
DNA: TGCGCCAGCAGTGAAGTGGGACAGGGGGTAGGAATGAACACTGAAGCTTTCTTT

D: NA
V: TRBV28
J: TRBJ1-6
size: NA
CDR3: CASIREYNSPLHF
DNA: TGTGCCAGTATCAGGGAATATAATTCACCCCTCCACTTT

D: TRBD2
V: TRBV14
J: TRBJ2-4
size: once
CDR3: CASSQAVAGAKNIQYF
DNA: TGTGCCAGCAGCCAAGCGGTAGCGGGAGCCAAAAACATTCAGTACTTC

D: NA
V: TRBV2
J: TRBJ1-2
size: NA
CDR3: CASSERAGSSTF
DNA: TGTGCCAGCAGTGAACGAGCGGGTTCCTCCACCTTC

D: TRBD1
V: TRBV6-5
J: TRBJ1-2
size: NA
CDR3: CASSTGTGSGHGYTF
DNA: TGTGCCAGCAGCACTGGGACAGGGAGTGGCCATGGCTACACCTTC

D: TRBD2
V: TRBV7-3
J: TRBJ2-2
size: NA
CDR3: CASSSLAGGPGRNTGELFF
DNA: TGTGCCAGCAGCTCCCTAGCGGGGGGACCCGGCCGAAACACCGGGGAGCTGTTTTTT

D: NA
V: TRBV15
J: TRBJ2-7
size: NA
CDR3: CATSRDRQGRREQYF
DNA: TGTGCCACCAGCAGAGATAGGCAGGGGCGACGGGAGCAGTACTTC

D: NA
V: TRBV27
J: TRBJ2-6
size: NA
CDR3: CASSFAGPSGANVLTF
DNA: TGTGCCAGCAGTTTTGCGGGGCCCTCTGGGGCCAACGTCCTGACTTTC

D: TRBD2
V: TRBV19
J: TRBJ2-2
size: once
CDR3: CASSMPAGGTGELFF
DNA: TGTGCCAGTAGTATGCCAGCGGGGGGCACCGGGGAGCTGTTTTTT

D: NA
V: TRBV29-1
J: TRBJ1-5
size: NA
CDR3: CSVCEQGFDQPQHF
DNA: TGCAGCGTTTGTGAACAGGGCTTCGATCAGCCCCAGCATTTT

D: NA
V: TRBV18
J: TRBJ1-5
size: NA
CDR3: CASSLLGSGDQPQHF
DNA: TGTGCCAGCTCACTACTGGGCTCTGGCGATCAGCCCCAGCATTTT

D: NA
V: TRBV5-1
J: TRBJ1-1
size: NA
CDR3: CASSLRGTSNTEAFF
DNA: TGCGCCAGCAGCTTGCGCGGGACATCGAACACTGAAGCTTTCTTT

D: TRBD1
V: TRBV7-9
J: TRBJ2-7
size: NA
CDR3: CASSTQQGIYEQYF
DNA: TGTGCCAGCAGCACTCAACAGGGGATCTACGAGCAGTACTTC

D: NA
V: TRBV3-1/TRBV3-2
J: TRBJ2-6
size: NA
CDR3: CASSQLPSQFSGANVLTF
DNA: TGTGCCAGCAGCCAGCTTCCAAGCCAATTCTCTGGGGCCAACGTCCTGACTTTC

D: TRBD1
V: TRBV7-8
J: TRBJ1-2
size: NA
CDR3: CASSLVGQGVYGYTF
DNA: TGTGCCAGCAGCTTAGTCGGACAGGGTGTTTATGGCTACACCTTC

D: NA
V: TRBV11-1
J: TRBJ2-3
size: NA
CDR3: CASSLVSGADTQYF
DNA: TGTGCCAGCAGCTTAGTGTCAGGGGCAGATACGCAGTATTTT

D: NA
V: TRBV6-5
J: TRBJ2-5
size: NA
CDR3: CASSRQQETQYF
DNA: TGTGCCAGCAGTAGGCAGCAAGAGACCCAGTACTTC

D: TRBD2
V: TRBV7-9
J: TRBJ2-2
size: NA
CDR3: CASSSGLANGELFF
DNA: TGTGCCAGCAGCTCCGGACTAGCAAACGGGGAGCTGTTTTTT

D: NA
V: TRBV25-1
J: TRBJ2-4
size: NA
CDR3: CASSPMGLNIQYF
DNA: TGTGCCAGCAGCCCCATGGGGTTGAACATTCAGTACTTC

D: TRBD1
V: TRBV7-3
J: TRBJ1-1
size: NA
CDR3: CASSQNRDRAEAFF
DNA: TGTGCCAGCAGCCAAAACCGGGACAGGGCTGAAGCTTTCTTT

D: NA
V: TRBV4-2
J: TRBJ2-7
size: NA
CDR3: CASSQGPGSSYEQYF
DNA: TGTGCCAGCAGCCAAGGTCCAGGGTCTTCCTACGAGCAGTACTTC

D: NA
V: TRBV7-2
J: TRBJ1-1
size: NA
CDR3: CASSFPGGGTEAFF
DNA: TGTGCCAGCAGCTTTCCGGGGGGGGGCACTGAAGCTTTCTTT

D: NA
V: TRBV18
J: TRBJ1-6
size: few
CDR3: CASSPAQASYNSPLHF
DNA: TGTGCCAGCTCACCAGCCCAGGCCTCCTATAATTCACCCCTCCACTTT

D: NA
V: TRBV2
J: TRBJ2-3
size: few
CDR3: CASSVATDTQYF
DNA: TGTGCCAGCAGTGTAGCAACAGATACGCAGTATTTT

D: NA
V: TRBV2
J: TRBJ2-2
size: NA
CDR3: CASSGADSNTGELFF
DNA: TGTGCCAGCAGTGGGGCTGACAGTAACACCGGGGAGCTGTTTTTT

D: NA
V: TRBV7-2
J: TRBJ1-1
size: NA
CDR3: CASSLAGSEAFF
DNA: TGTGCCAGCAGCTTAGCCGGCTCTGAAGCTTTCTTT

D: NA
V: TRBV6-2/TRBV6-3
J: TRBJ1-2
size: NA
CDR3: CASSPGWGGRFRGDGYTF
DNA: TGTGCCAGCAGCCCCGGATGGGGGGGGCGATTTCGAGGGGATGGCTACACCTTC

D: TRBD1
V: TRBV9
J: TRBJ2-1
size: NA
CDR3: CASSKRQGRAYNEQFF
DNA: TGTGCCAGCAGCAAACGACAGGGAAGAGCTTACAATGAGCAGTTCTTC

D: TRBD1
V: TRBV2
J: TRBJ1-1
size: few
CDR3: CASSQTGQRNTEAFF
DNA: TGTGCCAGCAGTCAAACGGGACAGAGAAACACTGAAGCTTTCTTT

D: NA
V: TRBV29-1
J: TRBJ2-3
size: few
CDR3: CSADSPGSDTQYF
DNA: TGCAGCGCCGACTCCCCAGGGTCAGATACGCAGTATTTT